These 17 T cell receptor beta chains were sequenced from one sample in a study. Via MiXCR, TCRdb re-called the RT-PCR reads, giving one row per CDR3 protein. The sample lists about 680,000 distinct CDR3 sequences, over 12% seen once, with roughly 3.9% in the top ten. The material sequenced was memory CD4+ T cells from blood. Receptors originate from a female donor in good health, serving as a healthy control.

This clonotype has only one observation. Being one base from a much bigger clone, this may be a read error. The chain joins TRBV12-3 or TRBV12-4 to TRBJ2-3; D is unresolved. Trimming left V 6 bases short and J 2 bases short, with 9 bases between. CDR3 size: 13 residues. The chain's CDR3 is CASSDKNTDTQYF. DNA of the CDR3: TGTGCCAGCAGCGACAAGAACACAGATACGCAGTATTTT.

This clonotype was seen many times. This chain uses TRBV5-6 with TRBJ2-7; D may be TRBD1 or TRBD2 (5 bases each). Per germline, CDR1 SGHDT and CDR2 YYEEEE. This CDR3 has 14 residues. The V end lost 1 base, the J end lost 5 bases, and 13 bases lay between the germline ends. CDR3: CASSLPFRDDEQYF. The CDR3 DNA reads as TGTGCCAGCAGCTTGCCATTCAGGGACGACGAGCAGTACTTC.

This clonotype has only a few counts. CDR3 in amino acids: CASSLVPLVRDRAGNTIYF. The CDR3 DNA follows: TGTGCCAGCAGCTTAGTGCCCTTGGTCCGGGACAGGGCTGGAAACACCATATATTTT. The J gene is TRBJ1-3, the V gene TRBV7-6, with TRBD1 matching over 9 bases. The V gene end was trimmed by 1 base and the J gene end by 2 bases; junction bases not matched to a gene: 12. The CDR3 is 19 residues long. The germline V gene encodes CDR1 SGHVS and CDR2 FNYEAQ.

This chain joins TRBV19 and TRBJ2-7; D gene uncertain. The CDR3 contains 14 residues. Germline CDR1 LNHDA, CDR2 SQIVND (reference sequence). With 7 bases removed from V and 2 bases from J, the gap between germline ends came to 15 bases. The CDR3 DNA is TGTGCCAGTACAGAGACAACGAACACCTACGAGCAGTACTTC. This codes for CASTETTNTYEQYF.

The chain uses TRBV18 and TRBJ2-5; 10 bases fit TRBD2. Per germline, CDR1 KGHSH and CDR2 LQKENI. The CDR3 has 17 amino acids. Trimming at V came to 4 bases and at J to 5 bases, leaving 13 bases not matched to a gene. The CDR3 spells CASSLSTPGLARETQYF. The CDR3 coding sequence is TGTGCCAGCTCACTCTCAACACCGGGACTAGCGCGGGAGACCCAGTACTTC.

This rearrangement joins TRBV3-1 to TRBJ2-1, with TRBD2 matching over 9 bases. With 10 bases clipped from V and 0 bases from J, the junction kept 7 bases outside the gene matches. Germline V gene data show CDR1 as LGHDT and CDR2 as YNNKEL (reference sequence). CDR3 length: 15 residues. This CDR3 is CATAGSGSSYNEQFF. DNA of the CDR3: TGTGCCACCGCGGGTAGCGGGAGCTCCTACAATGAGCAGTTCTTC.

CDR3 loop: CASSQGVGGGTSNYGYTF. For the CDR3, the DNA is TGCGCCAGCAGCCAAGGGGTAGGAGGGGGGACTTCTAACTATGGCTACACCTTC. The J gene is TRBJ1-2, the V gene TRBV4-1; D possibly corresponds to TRBD1 (6 bases). CDR1 and CDR2 (germline): MGHRA, YSYEKL. The V end was cut by 1 base, the J end by 0 bases, with 18 bases between. The CDR3 spans 18 residues.

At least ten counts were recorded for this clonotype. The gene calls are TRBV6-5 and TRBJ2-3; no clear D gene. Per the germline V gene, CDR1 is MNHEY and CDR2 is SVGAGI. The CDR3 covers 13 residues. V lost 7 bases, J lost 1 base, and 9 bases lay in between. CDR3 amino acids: CASTESGTDTQYF. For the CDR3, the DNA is TGTGCCAGCACTGAGAGCGGCACAGATACGCAGTATTTT.

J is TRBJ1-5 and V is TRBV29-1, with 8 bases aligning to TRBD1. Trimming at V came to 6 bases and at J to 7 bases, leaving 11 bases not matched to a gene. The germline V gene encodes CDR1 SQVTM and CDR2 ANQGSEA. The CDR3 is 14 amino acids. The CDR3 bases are TGCAGCGTAGCACAGGGGGACTTGGGACAGCCCCAGCATTTT. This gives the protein CSVAQGDLGQPQHF.

The CDR3 region is CASSPTDSGSGANVLTF. The DNA for the CDR3 is TGTGCCAGCAGCCCTACCGATAGCGGCTCTGGGGCCAACGTCCTGACTTTC. The chain carries TRBV7-3 and TRBJ2-6; D may be TRBD2 (6 bases). CDR3 length: 17 residues. Germline CDR1 reads SGHTA; CDR2 reads FQGTGA. V lost 5 bases and J lost 0, with 14 bases in between.

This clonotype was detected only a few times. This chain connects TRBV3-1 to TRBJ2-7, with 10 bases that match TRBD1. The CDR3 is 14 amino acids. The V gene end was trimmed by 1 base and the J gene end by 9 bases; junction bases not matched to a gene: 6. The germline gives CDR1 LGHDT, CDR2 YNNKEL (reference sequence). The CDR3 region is CASSQVGTGAVQYF. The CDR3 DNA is TGTGCCAGCAGCCAAGTGGGGACAGGGGCTGTGCAGTACTTC.

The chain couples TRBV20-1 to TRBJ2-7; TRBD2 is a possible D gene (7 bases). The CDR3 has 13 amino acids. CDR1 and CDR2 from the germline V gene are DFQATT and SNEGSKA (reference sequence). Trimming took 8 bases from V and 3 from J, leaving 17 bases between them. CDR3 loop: CSIDGGPGYEQYF. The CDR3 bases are TGCAGTATCGACGGGGGGCCGGGCTACGAGCAGTACTTC.

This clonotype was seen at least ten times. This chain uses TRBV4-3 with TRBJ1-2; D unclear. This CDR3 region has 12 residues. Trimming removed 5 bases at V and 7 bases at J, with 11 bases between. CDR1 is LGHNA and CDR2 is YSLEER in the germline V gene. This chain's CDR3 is CASSFAGGGYTF. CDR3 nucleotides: TGCGCCAGCAGCTTCGCTGGCGGTGGCTACACCTTC.

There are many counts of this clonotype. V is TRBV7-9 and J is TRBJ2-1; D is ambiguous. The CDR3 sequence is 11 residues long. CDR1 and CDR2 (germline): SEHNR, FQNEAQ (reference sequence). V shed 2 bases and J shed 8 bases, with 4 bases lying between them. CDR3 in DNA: TGTGCCAGCAGCTTATTCTATGAGCAGTTCTTC. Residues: CASSLFYEQFF.

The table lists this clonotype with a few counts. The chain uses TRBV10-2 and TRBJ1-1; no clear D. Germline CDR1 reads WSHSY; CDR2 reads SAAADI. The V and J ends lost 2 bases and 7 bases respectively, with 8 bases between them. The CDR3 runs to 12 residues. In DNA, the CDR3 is TGCGCCAGCAGTGAGGGTGACTATGAAGCTTTCTTT. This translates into CASSEGDYEAFF.

CDR3 residues: CSARGTAIYNSPLHF. The CDR3 nucleotides are TGCAGTGCTAGGGGGACAGCAATTTATAATTCACCCCTCCACTTT. The chain joins TRBV20-1 to TRBJ1-6; the match to TRBD1 covers 7 bases. The J segment lost 4 bases and the V segment lost 3 bases, leaving 6 bases of the junction unmatched. Germline CDR1 is DFQATT and CDR2 is SNEGSKA (reference sequence). The CDR3 loop spans 15 amino acids.

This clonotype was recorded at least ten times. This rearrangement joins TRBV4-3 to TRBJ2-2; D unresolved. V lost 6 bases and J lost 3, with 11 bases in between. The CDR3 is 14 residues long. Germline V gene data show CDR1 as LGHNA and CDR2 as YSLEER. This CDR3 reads CASRLGWDTGELFF. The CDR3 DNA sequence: TGCGCCAGCAGATTGGGTTGGGACACCGGGGAGCTGTTTTTT.